A selection of T cell receptor beta chains follows, all from one sample in a study of sequential checkpoint blockade in melanoma. Profiled with immunoSEQ multiplex PCR; TCRdb holds only in-frame clones, not every one. The sample yields tens of thousands of clones, around 80% seen once. Sequenced material: CD8+ T cells sorted from blood (inferred from file names), taken from a patient given nivolumab and ipilimumab in sequence. The receptors were gathered from a human donor with melanoma. Both conserved end residues are part of each CDR3. Fields, in order: V gene, J gene, clone size, D gene, CDR3 DNA, CDR3 protein. The D gene is left open where the match is weak. The size field is filled for only some rows; it gives once, few, many or a size class.

v_call: TRBV7-2; j_call: TRBJ2-1; clone_size: NA; d_call: TRBD2; cdr3_nt: TGTGCCAGCAGCTCGGGACTAGCGGGAGTACGCGAGCAGTTCTTC; cdr3_aa: CASSSGLAGVREQFF
v_call: TRBV7-7; j_call: TRBJ2-2; clone_size: once; d_call: NA; cdr3_nt: TGTGCTAGCAGCTTAGTCGGTTCCGGGGAGCTGTTTTTT; cdr3_aa: CASSLVGSGELFF
v_call: TRBV11-2; j_call: TRBJ2-7; clone_size: NA; d_call: TRBD2; cdr3_nt: TGTGCCAGCAGCTTATCCCTCAGCGGGAGGGCCAACGAGCAGTACTTC; cdr3_aa: CASSLSLSGRANEQYF
v_call: TRBV5-1; j_call: TRBJ2-3; clone_size: NA; d_call: NA; cdr3_nt: TGCGCCAGCAGCTTACCGGGACTTAGGACAGATACGCAGTATTTT; cdr3_aa: CASSLPGLRTDTQYF
v_call: TRBV9; j_call: TRBJ2-3; clone_size: once; d_call: NA; cdr3_nt: TGTGCCAGCAGCTCCCAGACGGGACTCAACACAGATACGCAGTATTTT; cdr3_aa: CASSSQTGLNTDTQYF
v_call: TRBV27; j_call: TRBJ2-7; clone_size: NA; d_call: TRBD2; cdr3_nt: TGTGCCAGCAGTTTTAGGGTTGGGGGACTAGCGGCCCTGGAGCAGTACTTC; cdr3_aa: CASSFRVGGLAALEQYF
v_call: TRBV7-2; j_call: TRBJ1-1; clone_size: NA; d_call: TRBD1; cdr3_nt: TGTGCCAGCAGCTTAGACTCCAGGGGGCGCAACACTGAAGCTTTCTTT; cdr3_aa: CASSLDSRGRNTEAFF
v_call: TRBV9; j_call: TRBJ2-1; clone_size: NA; d_call: TRBD2; cdr3_nt: TGTGCCAGCAGCGCCCTTAGCGGGAGGGCGGATGAGCAGTTCTTC; cdr3_aa: CASSALSGRADEQFF
v_call: TRBV28; j_call: TRBJ1-5; clone_size: NA; d_call: NA; cdr3_nt: TGTGCCAGCAGTCGAGATAGCAATCAGCCCCAGCATTTT; cdr3_aa: CASSRDSNQPQHF
v_call: TRBV27; j_call: TRBJ1-2; clone_size: NA; d_call: NA; cdr3_nt: TGTGCCAGCAGTCCGGCAACAGCCAATAACTATGGCTACACCTTC; cdr3_aa: CASSPATANNYGYTF
v_call: TRBV7-3; j_call: TRBJ2-1; clone_size: NA; d_call: TRBD2; cdr3_nt: TGTGCCAGCAGCCCCACGGGGACTAGCGGGAGGGGTGAGCAGTTCTTC; cdr3_aa: CASSPTGTSGRGEQFF
v_call: TRBV15; j_call: TRBJ1-1; clone_size: NA; d_call: NA; cdr3_nt: TGTGCCACCAGCAGAGATGTGGGCAGGGTAGGGACTGAAGCTTTCTTT; cdr3_aa: CATSRDVGRVGTEAFF
v_call: TRBV28; j_call: TRBJ2-2; clone_size: NA; d_call: TRBD2; cdr3_nt: TGTGCCAGCAGTTTCTACGCCGGGACTAGCCTACAGTGGAACACCGGGGAGCTGTTTTTT; cdr3_aa: CASSFYAGTSLQWNTGELFF
v_call: TRBV7-2; j_call: TRBJ2-1; clone_size: NA; d_call: NA; cdr3_nt: TGTGCCAGCACCCTCTTGACAGATTACAATGAGCAGTTCTTC; cdr3_aa: CASTLLTDYNEQFF
v_call: TRBV6-1; j_call: TRBJ2-3; clone_size: NA; d_call: NA; cdr3_nt: TGTGCCAGCAGTGTCACCGGGAGCACAGATACGCAGTATTTT; cdr3_aa: CASSVTGSTDTQYF
v_call: TRBV7-8; j_call: TRBJ2-1; clone_size: NA; d_call: NA; cdr3_nt: TGTGCCAGCAGCTCCAGTCATAACAATGAGCAGTTCTTC; cdr3_aa: CASSSSHNNEQFF
v_call: TRBV6-1; j_call: TRBJ1-5; clone_size: NA; d_call: NA; cdr3_nt: TGTGCCAGCAGTGGCCTCGGGAGGGGGAATAGCAATCAGCCCCAGCATTTT; cdr3_aa: CASSGLGRGNSNQPQHF
v_call: TRBV5-6; j_call: TRBJ1-2; clone_size: NA; d_call: NA; cdr3_nt: TGTGCCAGCACCATTGTTTGGGCAGAGAACTATGGCTACACCTTC; cdr3_aa: CASTIVWAENYGYTF
v_call: TRBV11-3; j_call: TRBJ2-7; clone_size: NA; d_call: NA; cdr3_nt: TGTGCCAGCAGCTTTAACGGAGCCTACGAGCAGTACTTC; cdr3_aa: CASSFNGAYEQYF
v_call: TRBV5-1; j_call: TRBJ2-1; clone_size: NA; d_call: TRBD2; cdr3_nt: TGCGCCAGCAGCTACACTAGCGGGAGGGGGAATGAGCAGTTCTTC; cdr3_aa: CASSYTSGRGNEQFF
v_call: TRBV28; j_call: TRBJ1-1; clone_size: NA; d_call: NA; cdr3_nt: TGTGCCAGCATAGTCCGCATGAACACTGAAGCTTTCTTT; cdr3_aa: CASIVRMNTEAFF
v_call: TRBV19; j_call: TRBJ1-1; clone_size: NA; d_call: NA; cdr3_nt: TGTGCCAGTAGCCCAGGGTTCCTGAACACTGAAGCTTTCTTT; cdr3_aa: CASSPGFLNTEAFF
v_call: TRBV28; j_call: TRBJ2-7; clone_size: NA; d_call: NA; cdr3_nt: TGTGCCAGCAGTGTTACACCAATCTCCTACGAGCAGTACTTC; cdr3_aa: CASSVTPISYEQYF
v_call: TRBV7-6; j_call: TRBJ2-1; clone_size: NA; d_call: TRBD2; cdr3_nt: TGTGCCAGCAGCTACTCCGGGGGGGTAAGGTACAATGAGCAGTTCTTC; cdr3_aa: CASSYSGGVRYNEQFF
v_call: TRBV6-1; j_call: TRBJ1-2; clone_size: few; d_call: NA; cdr3_nt: TGTGCCAGCAGTGAAGCGCAACAGGGCTATGGCTACACCTTC; cdr3_aa: CASSEAQQGYGYTF
v_call: TRBV25-1; j_call: TRBJ1-2; clone_size: NA; d_call: TRBD1; cdr3_nt: TGTGCCAGCAGTGAACAGGGGGCAAACTATGGCTACACCTTC; cdr3_aa: CASSEQGANYGYTF
v_call: TRBV7-8; j_call: TRBJ2-1; clone_size: NA; d_call: TRBD2; cdr3_nt: TGTGCCAGCAGCTTAGGGACTAGCGGGAGTGGGAATGAGCAGTTCTTC; cdr3_aa: CASSLGTSGSGNEQFF
v_call: TRBV4-3; j_call: TRBJ2-3; clone_size: NA; d_call: TRBD2; cdr3_nt: TGCGCCAGCAGCCTAAGCCTAGCGGGGAGCACAGATACGCAGTATTTT; cdr3_aa: CASSLSLAGSTDTQYF
v_call: TRBV30; j_call: TRBJ2-1; clone_size: NA; d_call: NA; cdr3_nt: TGTGCCTGGATGGCGGATTACAATGAGCAGTTCTTC; cdr3_aa: CAWMADYNEQFF
v_call: TRBV5-1; j_call: TRBJ2-7; clone_size: NA; d_call: NA; cdr3_nt: TGCGCCAGCAGCGTCCGGGACACCTTAGGGCAGTACTTC; cdr3_aa: CASSVRDTLGQYF
v_call: TRBV18; j_call: TRBJ2-3; clone_size: once; d_call: NA; cdr3_nt: TGTGCCAGCTCACCACCGCCCCGGGGAGGCCAGGGATGGTCCACAGATACGCAGTATTTT; cdr3_aa: CASSPPPRGGQGWSTDTQYF
v_call: TRBV6-5; j_call: TRBJ2-1; clone_size: NA; d_call: TRBD1; cdr3_nt: TGTGCCAGCAGTGTAGACAGGGTTAGCAATGAGCAGTTCTTC; cdr3_aa: CASSVDRVSNEQFF
v_call: TRBV30; j_call: TRBJ2-3; clone_size: NA; d_call: TRBD2; cdr3_nt: TGTGCCTGGAGTGGGGGACTAGCGGGTAGCACAGATACGCAGTATTTT; cdr3_aa: CAWSGGLAGSTDTQYF
v_call: TRBV29-1; j_call: TRBJ2-5; clone_size: NA; d_call: NA; cdr3_nt: TGCAGCGTTGATACAGACGTAGAGACCCAGTACTTC; cdr3_aa: CSVDTDVETQYF
v_call: TRBV11-2; j_call: TRBJ1-2; clone_size: NA; d_call: NA; cdr3_nt: TGTGCCAGCAGCCCCCAGGTTTTGGATTGGAAGGTCTATGGCTACACCTTC; cdr3_aa: CASSPQVLDWKVYGYTF
v_call: TRBV15; j_call: TRBJ1-4; clone_size: NA; d_call: NA; cdr3_nt: TGTGCCACCAGCAGACTTAACAGGTCCCCAAATGAAAAACTGTTTTTT; cdr3_aa: CATSRLNRSPNEKLFF
v_call: TRBV18; j_call: TRBJ2-3; clone_size: once; d_call: TRBD2; cdr3_nt: TGTGCCAGCTCGCCACTAGCGGGAGGTGAGACAGATACGCAGTATTTT; cdr3_aa: CASSPLAGGETDTQYF
v_call: TRBV11-3; j_call: TRBJ2-1; clone_size: NA; d_call: NA; cdr3_nt: TGTGCCAGCAGCCCAGGGGTCGAACCCGGGCAGTATTACAATGAGCAGTTCTTC; cdr3_aa: CASSPGVEPGQYYNEQFF
v_call: TRBV19; j_call: TRBJ2-1; clone_size: NA; d_call: NA; cdr3_nt: TGTGCCAGTAGCCTCCCCATGGGGACAACTTACAATGAGCAGTTCTTC; cdr3_aa: CASSLPMGTTYNEQFF
v_call: TRBV5-8; j_call: TRBJ2-7; clone_size: NA; d_call: NA; cdr3_nt: TGTGCCAGCAGCAAGGACATTCGCTACGAGCAGTACTTC; cdr3_aa: CASSKDIRYEQYF
v_call: TRBV19; j_call: TRBJ2-3; clone_size: NA; d_call: TRBD1; cdr3_nt: TGTGCCAGTAGTCTTGGACAGGGCACAGATACGCAGTATTTT; cdr3_aa: CASSLGQGTDTQYF
v_call: TRBV30; j_call: TRBJ2-7; clone_size: NA; d_call: TRBD1; cdr3_nt: TGTGCCTGGATTGCATGGACAGGGGGCGGCGAGCAGTACTTC; cdr3_aa: CAWIAWTGGGEQYF
v_call: TRBV7-2; j_call: TRBJ2-2; clone_size: NA; d_call: TRBD2; cdr3_nt: TGTGCCAGCAGCTTAAGGACTAGCGGAATCACCGGGGAGCTGTTTTTT; cdr3_aa: CASSLRTSGITGELFF